A selection of T cell receptor beta chains follows, all from one sample in a study of somatic mutations in cytotoxic T cells in rheumatoid arthritis. Produced via immunoSEQ multiplex PCR; TCRdb's table is partial and in-frame only. The table lists under 20,000 clones, approximately 87% of them singletons. The source material was CD8+ T cells sorted from blood. Source of these receptors: a man aged 35 to 55 in good health. The conserved cysteine and the conserved F or W are not part of the CDR3 here. The D gene is left open where the match is weak. A clone size is listed for some rows: how often the clone was seen (once, few, many), or a class if it is expanded.

size	D	V	CDR3
NA	TRBD2	TRBV4-3	ASSQEISGNQETQY
NA	TRBD2	TRBV19	ASSIDGTSVSYNEQF
NA	TRBD2	TRBV2	ASTRGAGVEDTQY
NA	TRBD2	TRBV7-2	ASSSILTSSYEQY
NA	NA	TRBV21-1	ASITGNSSYEQY
NA	NA	TRBV28	ASSFPRGEGTDTQY
NA	TRBD1	TRBV6-5	ASLGTEGLSEQY
NA	NA	TRBV27	ASSSTPTGYGYT
NA	NA	TRBV5-5	ASSSMRDSLEETQY
NA	TRBD1	TRBV18	ASSPDQGVDTEAF
NA	TRBD2	TRBV27	ASSGREDQEEF
few	NA	TRBV11-2	ASRASSFHEQY
once	NA	TRBV27	ASSDHRTEAF
few	NA	TRBV9	ASTVGASDGEQF
NA	NA	TRBV7-9	ASSLAPGLLSYEQY
NA	NA	TRBV7-9	ASSSDPTDEQF
NA	NA	TRBV28	VSSFGRKYEQY
NA	NA	TRBV1	TSNNRGLRSGANVLT
NA	NA	TRBV19	ASTSGPGDPSYEQY
few	NA	TRBV7-9	ASSLGGANTEAF
NA	TRBD1	TRBV10-1	ASSDLQGPLYEQY
once	TRBD2	TRBV7-8	ASSRGGDTQY
NA	NA	TRBV28	ASSHQGNTEAF
NA	TRBD1	TRBV9	ASSEGTADYEQY
NA	NA	TRBV10-3	AISGRGFEAF
NA	NA	TRBV2	ASSEGVRSYEQY
NA	NA	TRBV7-9	ASSSQETQY
NA	NA	TRBV27	ASSFYLALDEQF
NA	NA	TRBV13	ASSLVAEDEQY
once	TRBD2	TRBV19	ASSIDLPSGAYNEQF
NA	NA	TRBV18	ASSPGAYTEAF
NA	NA	TRBV13	ASSLGRQKIGDTQY
NA	TRBD1	TRBV29-1	SCRDRDSYEQY
NA	NA	TRBV5-4	ASSLRGDSGANVLT
NA	TRBD1	TRBV27	ASSLTTGGDGNTIY
NA	NA	TRBV19	ASSLANYGYT
few	NA	TRBV19	ASSIWGDTEAF
NA	NA	TRBV6-5	ASSLWGDQPQH
NA	NA	TRBV7-8	ASSPNRDYNYGYT
few	NA	TRBV7-9	ASSLGGRGGNQPQH
NA	NA	TRBV11-2	ASSLDQGSLREQY
NA	NA	TRBV7-2	ASRNGEETQY
NA	NA	TRBV28	ASSSSTGPQETQY
NA	TRBD1	TRBV4-1	ASSPYPDRGPTGELF
once	NA	TRBV11-2	ASSLRLNTPYEQY
NA	NA	TRBV27	ASSMVGSYNEQF
NA	TRBD1	TRBV28	ASSDRAYEQY
NA	NA	TRBV7-8	ASSSRIAPSEQY
NA	TRBD2	TRBV15	ATSRGPGTSGTNEQF
NA	NA	TRBV7-9	ASSSDWTYEQY
NA	TRBD1	TRBV27	ASANFRDRGLGETQY
NA	TRBD1	TRBV6-6	ASSRGTVGRGKLF
NA	TRBD2	TRBV28	ASSGLAGYYEQY
NA	NA	TRBV11-2	ASSFSLVGVNEQF
NA	TRBD1	TRBV11-2	ASSFKWLGQGAGNTIY
NA	NA	TRBV28	ASSLVSPRPTNTEAF
few	NA	TRBV21-1	ASSKDGGLKNTEAF
few	NA	TRBV5-4	ASSTWGGRGYT
NA	NA	TRBV9	ASSIKSGELF
NA	NA	TRBV11-2	ASSLKPSYYEQY